Below, 28 T cell receptor beta chains from the same sample are listed, as sequenced in a study of response to subunit inactivated influenza vaccine. TCRdb re-called the RT-PCR reads through MiXCR, storing one row per CDR3 protein. The repertoire has roughly 780,000 distinct CDR3 sequences, approximately 17% of them found once; the top ten carry approximately 11%. The source material was PBMCs from blood, sampled about 5 days after vaccination. These receptors all stem from a man aged 45-65 years who received an inactivated influenza vaccine.

Concerning this clonotype: The junction shows a germline mismatch at one end, possibly a read error. In DNA form, the CDR3 reads TGCGGTGCTAAGGGGGACACGGTTCGTACAGATACGCAGTATTTT. This gives the protein CGAKGDTVRTDTQYF. The chain joins TRBV20-1 to TRBJ2-3; D perhaps matches TRBD1 (6 bases). The CDR3 length is 15 residues. CDR1 is DFQATT, CDR2 SNEGSKA, per germline (reference sequence).

This clonotype was seen more than once but under ten times. The V gene is TRBV7-2, the J gene TRBJ1-2; possible D gene TRBD1, 5 bases. CDR3 length: 14 amino acids. With 0 bases removed from V and 1 base from J, the gap between germline ends came to 6 bases. Germline V CDR1 and CDR2: SGHTA, FQGNSA. The CDR3 region has the DNA TGTGCCAGCAGCTTAGCGACAGTTAACTATGGCTACACCTTC. Translating gives CASSLATVNYGYTF.

This clonotype was seen repeatedly, ten times or more. The chain recombines TRBV15 with TRBJ2-3; D could derive from TRBD1 or TRBD2 (5 bases each). The CDR3 has 15 amino acids. The V end was cut by 8 bases, the J end by 0 bases, with 15 bases between. Germline V gene lookup returns CDR1 LNHNV and CDR2 YYDKDF (reference sequence). The CDR3 coding sequence is TGTGCCACCTCTCCGAACAGGAGGAGCACAGATACGCAGTATTTT. As protein: CATSPNRRSTDTQYF.

This clonotype turned up a few times. This sequence joins TRBV12-3 or TRBV12-4 and TRBJ2-5; D perhaps matches TRBD1 (6 bases). The CDR3 runs 15 residues. Trimming stripped 8 bases from V and 2 bases from J, with 18 bases between. CDR3: CASSTRRQVQETQYF. DNA of the CDR3: TGTGCCAGCTCCACCCGGAGACAGGTTCAAGAGACCCAGTACTTC.

J is TRBJ1-4 and V is TRBV12-3 or TRBV12-4; D might be TRBD1 (5 bases). The CDR3 extends over 16 amino acids. The V end lost 0 bases, the J end lost 4 bases, and 12 bases lay between the germline ends. CDR3 DNA: TGTGCCAGCAGTTTAGCGAAGGGGTTAGGTAATGAAAAACTGTTTTTT. Amino acids: CASSLAKGLGNEKLFF.

This clonotype was detected many times. The gene calls are TRBV10-3 and TRBJ2-7; 7 bases line up with TRBD1. J lost 6 bases, V lost 7 bases, and 3 bases had no gene match. Germline CDR1 reads ENHRY; CDR2 reads SYGVKD. The CDR3 spans 11 residues. CDR3: CAINRQGEQYF. The CDR3 coding sequence is TGTGCCATCAACCGACAGGGCGAGCAGTACTTC.

The rearrangement links TRBV11-2 to TRBJ1-1; no firm D call. Trimming removed 5 bases from V and 7 bases from J, with 20 bases in between. There are 15 residues in the CDR3. CDR1 SGHAT and CDR2 FQNNGV come from the germline V gene. DNA for the CDR3: TGTGCCAGCAGCCCAGCCTGGGTCCGCAAAGGTGAAGCTTTCTTT. Translation gives CASSPAWVRKGEAFF.

To note about this clonotype: One end of the junction does not line up with germline, which may come from a read error. The CDR3 DNA reads as TGTGCCAGCAGCGCGTCCTCCTTGAACACTGAAACTTTCTTT. Its translation is CASSASSLNTETFF. The chain is built from TRBV9 and TRBJ1-1; D is unresolved. Germline CDR1 SGDLS, CDR2 YYNGEE. CDR3 length: 14 amino acids.

This clonotype was counted a few times. The chain uses TRBV7-9 and TRBJ2-5, with 9 positions matching TRBD2. The germline CDR1 and CDR2 sequences are SEHNR and FQNEAQ (reference sequence). This CDR3 has 15 amino acids. V dropped 6 bases and J dropped 2; count of bases not matched to a gene: 7. In DNA, the CDR3 is TGTGCCAGCAGGTACGGGACTAGCTGGCAAGAGACCCAGTACTTC. As protein: CASRYGTSWQETQYF. Using reference TRBV7-9 and TRBJ2-5 for the parts outside the CDR3, the full variable domain is DTGVSQNPRHKITKRGQNVTFRCDPISEHNRLYWYRQTLGQGPEFLTYFQNEAQLEKSRLLSDRFSAERPKGSFSTLEIQRTEQGDSAMYLCASRYGTSWQETQYFGPGTRLLVL.

This chain links TRBV20-1 with TRBJ2-5; 8 positions match TRBD1. Per germline, CDR1 DFQATT and CDR2 SNEGSKA (reference sequence). The CDR3 runs to 13 residues. The V segment lost 6 bases and the J segment 5 bases; nucleotides outside the gene matches: 8. The chain's CDR3 is CSATRQGWETQYF. CDR3 in DNA: TGCAGTGCCACGAGACAGGGGTGGGAGACCCAGTACTTC.

V usage is TRBV28 and J usage is TRBJ2-3, with D perhaps assigned TRBD1 or TRBD2 (5 bases each). This CDR3 is built from 12 residues. Germline V gives CDR1 MDHEN, CDR2 SYDVKM. V lost 5 bases and J 6 bases, leaving 9 bases between the germline ends. CDR3 amino acids: CASSQGADTQYF. CDR3 DNA: TGTGCCAGCAGTCAGGGAGCGGATACGCAGTATTTT. Complete variable domain (other parts from reference TRBV28 and TRBJ2-3): DVKVTQSSRYLVKRTGEKVFLECVQDMDHENMFWYRQDPGLGLRLIYFSYDVKMKEKGDIPEGYSVSREKKERFSLILESASTNQTSMYLCASSQGADTQYFGPGTRLTVL.

The chain carries TRBV5-1 and TRBJ2-7, with 10 bases identical to TRBD1. The CDR3 has 14 residues. The V and J ends lost 1 base and 8 bases, in that order; junction bases with no gene match: 6. Germline V gene sequence: CDR1 SGHRS, CDR2 YFSETQ. The DNA of the CDR3 is TGCGCCAGCAGCTTGATGGGACAGGGGAACAAGCAGTACTTC. Residues: CASSLMGQGNKQYF.

The chain uses TRBV14 and TRBJ1-1; D is undetermined. Trimming took off 4 bases at V and 1 base at J, with 22 bases between the two ends. Germline V gene sequence: CDR1 SGHDN, CDR2 FVKESK. The CDR3 length is 18 residues. CDR3 protein: CASSPLGAQKVKNTEAFF. The CDR3 region has the DNA TGTGCCAGCAGCCCCCTGGGAGCCCAAAAAGTGAAGAACACTGAAGCTTTCTTT.

Ten or more counts support this clonotype. CDR3 nucleotide sequence: TGTGCCAGCAGTTCATGGGGGGGGCAAGAGACCCAGTACTTC. Its translation is CASSSWGGQETQYF. This chain links TRBV6-5 with TRBJ2-5, with 7 bases identical to TRBD2. In germline, CDR1 is MNHEY, CDR2 SVGAGI. The CDR3 contains 14 residues. V gave up 4 bases and J gave up 2 bases; unmatched junction bases: 4.

The chain carries TRBV6-1 and TRBJ2-7, with 10 bases matching TRBD2. The CDR3 loop spans 17 amino acids. The V and J ends lost 3 bases and 1 base, in that order; junction bases with no gene match: 9. Germline CDR1 reads MNHNS; CDR2 reads SASEGT. CDR3: CASSDLGLAELSYEQYF. The CDR3 DNA reads as TGTGCCAGCAGTGACCTAGGACTAGCGGAACTATCCTACGAGCAGTACTTC.

Only a few counts were recorded for this clonotype. The V and J genes are TRBV4-1 and TRBJ1-2; the D gene is possibly TRBD1 (6 bases). There are 18 residues in the CDR3. Germline V lookup: CDR1 MGHRA, CDR2 YSYEKL. V gave up 2 bases and J gave up 4 bases, with 23 bases separating them. The CDR3 spells CASSQFVRFGQGIYGYTF. As DNA, the CDR3 is TGCGCCAGCAGCCAATTCGTCAGATTTGGGCAGGGGATCTATGGCTACACCTTC.

The V call is TRBV20-1, the J call TRBJ2-2, with TRBD1 identical over 8 bases. J gave up 6 bases and V 6 bases, and 3 bases lay outside the gene matches. This CDR3 comprises 12 residues. Germline V lookup: CDR1 DFQATT, CDR2 SNEGSKA (reference sequence). CDR3 coding DNA: TGCAGTGCGGCACAGGGGGCCGGGGAGCTGTTTTTT. Amino acids: CSAAQGAGELFF.

The chain is built from TRBV15 and TRBJ2-7; D is uncertain. Trimming took 1 base from V and 6 from J, leaving 16 bases between them. CDR3 length: 15 residues. In germline, CDR1 is LNHNV, CDR2 YYDKDF (reference sequence). Written as DNA, the CDR3 is TGTGCCACCAGCAGAGTGCTAACGGATATCCCCGAGCAGTACTTC. Its protein product is CATSRVLTDIPEQYF.

The chain couples TRBV4-1 to TRBJ2-7, with no clear D. This CDR3 has 15 residues. Per germline, CDR1 MGHRA and CDR2 YSYEKL. Deletions cut 0 bases from V and 0 bases from J, with 9 bases between. The CDR3 DNA reads TGCGCCAGCAGCCAAGAAGACACCGTCTCCTACGAGCAGTACTTC. Protein: CASSQEDTVSYEQYF.

This rearrangement joins TRBV12-3 or TRBV12-4 to TRBJ2-3, with D perhaps given as TRBD1 or TRBD2 (5 bases each). The V end was cut by 5 bases, the J end by 6 bases, with 15 bases between. The CDR3 consists of 14 residues. CDR3 region: CASSGGRTSDTQYF. The CDR3 bases are TGTGCCAGCAGTGGGGGACGGACCAGCGATACGCAGTATTTT.

This clonotype turned up a few times. The chain recombines TRBV28 with TRBJ1-5; D not certain. V dropped 3 bases and J dropped 1 base, with 7 bases sitting between them. The germline gives CDR1 MDHEN, CDR2 SYDVKM. The CDR3 extends over 14 amino acids. CDR3 region: CASSLGMSNQPQHF. For the CDR3, the DNA is TGTGCCAGCAGTTTGGGGATGAGCAATCAGCCCCAGCATTTT.

The rearrangement links TRBV7-2 to TRBJ2-4; no definite D call. Trimming cost V 2 bases and J 4 bases, with 9 bases left between them. CDR1 and CDR2 from the germline V gene are SGHTA and FQGNSA. This CDR3 is 14 amino acids long. CDR3 DNA: TGTGCCAGCAGCTTATCGTCCGGGAAAAACATTCAGTACTTC. The encoded protein is CASSLSSGKNIQYF.

The genes are TRBV7-9 and TRBJ1-4; a weak D match, TRBD1 (5 bases). Germline CDR1 reads SEHNR; CDR2 reads FQNEAQ (reference sequence). CDR3 length: 14 amino acids. Trimming pared 3 bases from V and 5 bases from J, leaving 10 bases between. The CDR3 sequence: CASSLGQKNEKLFF. The CDR3 DNA reads TGTGCCAGCAGCTTGGGGCAGAAGAATGAAAAACTGTTTTTT.

This clonotype was found a few times. The chain couples TRBV28 to TRBJ2-7, with D possibly matching TRBD2 (7 bases). Germline CDR1 is MDHEN and CDR2 is SYDVKM. This CDR3 has 15 residues. Trimming pared 5 bases from V and 0 bases from J, leaving 14 bases between. The CDR3 loop is CASSGGGHSSYEQYF. The CDR3 nucleotides read TGTGCCAGCAGTGGGGGGGGACACAGCTCCTACGAGCAGTACTTC.

The J gene is TRBJ2-3, the V gene TRBV12-3 or TRBV12-4, with a tentative D call TRBD2 (6 bases). Trimming shortened V by 6 bases and J by 6 bases, and 13 bases separated the two germline ends. The CDR3 sequence is 13 residues long. The CDR3, as DNA: TGTGCCAGCAGGGAGGGCCGTGCTGATACGCAGTATTTT. Translating it yields CASREGRADTQYF.

The table lists this clonotype with a few counts. V is TRBV5-2 and J is TRBJ2-1; the listed D gene, TRBD2, was not tested against the DNA. TRBV5-2 has pseudogene status. The CDR3 is 20 amino acids. The CDR3 sequence is CASRRTSGGLPQSSYNEQFF. The DNA of the CDR3 is TGCGCCAGCCGAAGGACTAGCGGGGGCCTTCCTCAAAGCTCCTACAATGAGCAGTTCTTC.

Only a few counts were recorded for this clonotype. The chain joins TRBV4-2 to TRBJ2-7; TRBD2 agrees at 9 bases. This CDR3 comprises 15 residues. V trimming: 1 base; J trimming: 5 bases; junction bases outside the gene matches: 6. The V gene's germline CDR1 is LGHNA and CDR2 YNFKEQ. The CDR3 protein is CASSQGLAGLDEQYF. For the CDR3, the DNA is TGTGCCAGCAGCCAAGGGCTAGCGGGGCTCGACGAGCAGTACTTC.

In its sample, this clonotype was seen many times. The chain couples TRBV7-9 to TRBJ2-2, with a tentative D call TRBD1 (5 bases). The V gene lost 6 bases and the J gene lost 4 bases, with 9 bases spanning the gap. CDR3 length: 13 residues. Germline V CDR1 and CDR2: SEHNR, FQNEAQ (reference sequence). DNA of the CDR3: TGTGCCAGCAGGTCTCAGGGCACCGGGGAGCTGTTTTTT. Translating it yields CASRSQGTGELFF.